The 14 T cell receptor beta chains listed next were all sequenced from one sample in a study of OX40 agonist ivuxolimab in advanced cancers. Sequencing used immunoSEQ multiplex PCR; TCRdb keeps in-frame clones, though not all of them. The table shows 50,000 to 65,000 clones, with approximately 88% occurring only once. The material was CD4+ or CD8+ T cells sorted from blood, obtained in a trial of the OX40 agonist ivuxolimab. These receptors were collected from an adult with an advanced solid tumor such as melanoma, head and neck, liver or kidney cancer.

Details on this clone: Different DNA sequences within this sample yield the same CDR3. This rearrangement joins TRBV5-4 to TRBJ2-5; D gene uncertain. The V and J ends lost 2 bases and 4 bases respectively, with 3 bases between them. Germline-derived CDR1 and CDR2 are SGHNT and YYREEE (reference sequence). This CDR3 region has 11 residues. Written as DNA, the CDR3 is TGTGCCAGCAGCTTTGGAGAGACCCAGTACTTC. Protein sequence: CASSFGETQYF.

The chain carries TRBV9 and TRBJ1-2; D call uncertain. The CDR3 consists of 13 residues. Germline V CDR1 and CDR2: SGDLS, YYNGEE. Trimming took off 4 bases at V and 5 bases at J, with 12 bases between the two ends. CDR3 sequence: CASSPREGYGYTF. CDR3 DNA sequence: TGTGCCAGCAGCCCTCGCGAAGGATATGGCTACACCTTC.

The V and J genes are TRBV7-2 and TRBJ1-1; D call uncertain. V dropped 8 bases and J dropped 0 bases, with 10 bases sitting between them. The CDR3 runs to 13 residues. The V gene's germline CDR1 is SGHTA and CDR2 FQGNSA. In DNA, the CDR3 is TGTGCCAGCCGGCAAAACATGAACACTGAAGCTTTCTTT. Its protein is CASRQNMNTEAFF.

The chain combines TRBV5-5 with TRBJ1-5; the D is unclear. Germline V CDR1 and CDR2: SGHKS, YYEKEE (reference sequence). The CDR3 covers 17 residues. The germline V and J ends were trimmed by 0 bases and 2 bases, with 15 bases remaining between them. The DNA for the CDR3 is TGTGCCAGCAGCTTGGGATTAATGTACGGGGGCAATCAGCCCCAGCATTTT. Protein: CASSLGLMYGGNQPQHF.

The chain links TRBV30 to TRBJ1-1, with 10 bases lining up with TRBD1. The CDR3 sequence is 15 residues long. The germline V gene has CDR1 GTSNPN and CDR2 SVGIG (reference sequence). The V gene end was trimmed by 1 base and the J gene end by 3 bases; junction bases not matched to a gene: 5. CDR3 in DNA: TGTGCCTGGAGTGCGAAGACAGGGGGCTACACTGAAGCTTTCTTT. Protein product: CAWSAKTGGYTEAFF.

This clone was seen just once. This rearrangement joins TRBV28 to TRBJ1-6, with D hard to call. Trimming took off 7 bases at V and 7 bases at J, with 11 bases between the two ends. The CDR3 contains 13 residues. Germline lookup yields CDR1 MDHEN and CDR2 SYDVKM. CDR3: CASTNGANSPLHF. The CDR3 bases are TGTGCCAGCACCAACGGTGCAAATTCACCCCTCCACTTT.

This clone was counted only a few times. The gene calls are TRBV29-1 and TRBJ2-3; D uncertain. The V gene lost 7 bases and the J gene lost 2 bases, with 13 bases spanning the gap. From germline, CDR1 is SQVTM and CDR2 ANQGSEA. This CDR3 has 13 amino acids. The CDR3 nucleotides are TGCAGCGAGTCGGACCCTGCCACAGATACGCAGTATTTT. Translating gives CSESDPATDTQYF.

The CDR3 here is CASSPGSGLAGMKQFF. CDR3 DNA sequence: TGTGCCAGCAGTCCCGGGAGCGGACTAGCGGGAATGAAGCAGTTCTTC. The V gene is TRBV28, the J gene TRBJ2-1, with 12 nucleotides matching TRBD2. V was pared by 5 bases and J by 11 bases, with 13 bases of the junction left unmatched. The germline V gene encodes CDR1 MDHEN and CDR2 SYDVKM. The CDR3 has 16 amino acids.

This chain uses TRBV27 with TRBJ1-1, with 11 bases fitting TRBD1. The CDR3 spans 15 residues. V trimming: 5 bases; J trimming: 4 bases; junction bases outside the gene matches: 6. Germline lookup yields CDR1 MNHEY and CDR2 SMNVEV (reference sequence). The CDR3 DNA is TGTGCCAGCAGTGCAACCGGGACAGGGGGCACTGAAGCTTTCTTT. Translation gives CASSATGTGGTEAFF.

The rearrangement joins TRBV28 to TRBJ2-1, with TRBD1 matching over 8 bases. The CDR3 length is 14 residues. The germline gives CDR1 MDHEN, CDR2 SYDVKM. Trimming at V came to 8 bases and at J to 5 bases, leaving 8 bases not matched to a gene. The CDR3 region has the DNA TGTGCCAGCGGGCGACAGGGGTTACACAATGAGCAGTTCTTC. Protein: CASGRQGLHNEQFF.

V and J are TRBV7-2 and TRBJ1-3, with TRBD1 identical over 9 bases. V trimming: 6 bases; J trimming: 1 base; junction bases outside the gene matches: 7. The CDR3 contains 16 residues. CDR1 and CDR2 from the germline V gene are SGHTA and FQGNSA. The CDR3 protein is CASRNDRGGSGNTIYF. CDR3 in DNA: TGTGCCAGCAGAAATGACAGGGGGGGGTCTGGAAACACCATATATTTT. Full variable domain (missing parts from reference TRBV7-2 and TRBJ1-3): GAGVSQSPSNKVTEKGKDVELRCDPISGHTALYWYRQSLGQGLEFLIYFQGNSAPDKSGLPSDRFSAERTGGSVSTLTIQRTQQEDSAVYLCASRNDRGGSGNTIYFGEGSWLTVV.

The chain links TRBV5-5 to TRBJ2-3, with TRBD2 matching over 11 bases. CDR3 length: 16 amino acids. Trimming removed 5 bases from V and 2 bases from J; junction bases left unmatched: 7. Germline V CDR1 and CDR2: SGHKS, YYEKEE (reference sequence). The CDR3 spells CASRLGTSGLTDTQYF. The DNA for the CDR3 is TGTGCCAGCAGGCTTGGGACTAGCGGCCTCACAGATACGCAGTATTTT.

This sequence joins TRBV2 and TRBJ2-5; 12 nucleotides match TRBD2. Germline V lookup: CDR1 SNHLY, CDR2 FYNNEI. The length of the CDR3 is 16 residues. Germline trimming cut 4 bases from V and 1 base from J; bases unmatched to any gene: 4. The CDR3 bases are TGTGCCAGCAGTGTGACTAGCGGGGGCCCCCAAGAGACCCAGTACTTC. This translates into CASSVTSGGPQETQYF.

This clone was picked up a small number of times. The chain links TRBV5-5 to TRBJ1-2, with D unresolved. The germline CDR1 and CDR2 sequences are SGHKS and YYEKEE (reference sequence). The CDR3 runs 15 residues. V lost 0 bases, J lost 1 base, and 10 bases lay in between. The CDR3 coding sequence is TGTGCCAGCAGCTTGGCCACTGGACTTAACTATGGCTACACCTTC. Translation gives CASSLATGLNYGYTF. Complete variable domain (other parts from reference TRBV5-5 and TRBJ1-2): DAGVTQSPTHLIKTRGQQVTLRCSPISGHKSVSWYQQVLGQGPQFIFQYYEKEERGRGNFPDRFSARQFPNYSSELNVNALLLGDSALYLCASSLATGLNYGYTFGSGTRLTVV.